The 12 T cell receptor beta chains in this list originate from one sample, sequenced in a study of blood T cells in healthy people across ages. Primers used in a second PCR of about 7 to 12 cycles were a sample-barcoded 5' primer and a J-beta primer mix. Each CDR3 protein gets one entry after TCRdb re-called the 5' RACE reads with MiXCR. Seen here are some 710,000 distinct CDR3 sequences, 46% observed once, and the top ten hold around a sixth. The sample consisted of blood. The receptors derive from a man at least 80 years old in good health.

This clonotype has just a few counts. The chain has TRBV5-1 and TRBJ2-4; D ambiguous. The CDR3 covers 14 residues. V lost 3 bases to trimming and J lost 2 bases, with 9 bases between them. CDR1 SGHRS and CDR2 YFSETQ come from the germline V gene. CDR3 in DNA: TGCGCCAGCAGCTCCACAGTTACCAAAAACATTCAGTACTTC. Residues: CASSSTVTKNIQYF.

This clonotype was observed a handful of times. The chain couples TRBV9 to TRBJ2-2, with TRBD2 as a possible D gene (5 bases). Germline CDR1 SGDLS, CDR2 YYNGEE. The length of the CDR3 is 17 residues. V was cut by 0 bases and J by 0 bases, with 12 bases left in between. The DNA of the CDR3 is TGTGCCAGCAGCGTAGCTCCAGCGGTCGCGAACACCGGGGAGCTGTTTTTT. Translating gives CASSVAPAVANTGELFF.

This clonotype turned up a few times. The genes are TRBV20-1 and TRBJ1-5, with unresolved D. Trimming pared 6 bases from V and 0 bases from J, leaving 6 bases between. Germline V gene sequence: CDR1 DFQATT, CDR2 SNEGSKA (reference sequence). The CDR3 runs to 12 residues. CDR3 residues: CSAQYSNQPQHF. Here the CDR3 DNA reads TGCAGTGCCCAATATAGCAATCAGCCCCAGCATTTT.

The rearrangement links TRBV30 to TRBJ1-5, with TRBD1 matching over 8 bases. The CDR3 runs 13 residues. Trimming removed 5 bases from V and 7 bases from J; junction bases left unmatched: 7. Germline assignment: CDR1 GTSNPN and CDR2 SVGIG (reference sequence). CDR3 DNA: TGTGCCTGGGGACAGGGAGATAGACAGCCCCAGCATTTT. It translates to CAWGQGDRQPQHF.

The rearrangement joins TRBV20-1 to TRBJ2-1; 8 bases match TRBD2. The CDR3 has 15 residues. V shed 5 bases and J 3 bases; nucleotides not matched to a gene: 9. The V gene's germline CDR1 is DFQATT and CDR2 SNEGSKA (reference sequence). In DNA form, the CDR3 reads TGCAGTGCTCGGGGAGGGGGACTAGACTACAATGAGCAGTTCTTC. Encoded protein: CSARGGGLDYNEQFF.

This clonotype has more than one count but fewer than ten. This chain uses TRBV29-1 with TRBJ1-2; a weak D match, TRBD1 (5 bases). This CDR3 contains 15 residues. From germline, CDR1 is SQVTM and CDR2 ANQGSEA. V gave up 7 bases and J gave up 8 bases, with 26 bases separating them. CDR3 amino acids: CSGLVSRGRSGGYTF. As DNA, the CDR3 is TGCAGCGGACTGGTATCCCGGGGCCGAAGCGGCGGCTACACCTTC. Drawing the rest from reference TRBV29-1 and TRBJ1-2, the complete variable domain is SAVISQKPSRDICQRGTSLTIQCQVDSQVTMMFWYRQQPGQSLTLIATANQGSEATYESGFVIDKFPISRPNLTFSTLTVSNMSPEDSSIYLCSGLVSRGRSGGYTFGSGTRLTVV.

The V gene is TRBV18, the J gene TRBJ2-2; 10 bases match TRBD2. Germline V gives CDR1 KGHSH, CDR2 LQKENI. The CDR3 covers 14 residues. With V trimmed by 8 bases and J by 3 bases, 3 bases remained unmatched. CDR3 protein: CASKGLADTGELFF. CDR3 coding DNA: TGTGCCAGCAAAGGACTAGCGGACACCGGGGAGCTGTTTTTT.

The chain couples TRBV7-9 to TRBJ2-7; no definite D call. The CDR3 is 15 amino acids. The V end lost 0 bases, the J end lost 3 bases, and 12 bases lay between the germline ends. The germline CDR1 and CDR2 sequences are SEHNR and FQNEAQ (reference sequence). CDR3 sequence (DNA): TGTGCCAGCAGCTTAGCTTTGGGGATTCACTACGAGCAGTACTTC. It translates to CASSLALGIHYEQYF.

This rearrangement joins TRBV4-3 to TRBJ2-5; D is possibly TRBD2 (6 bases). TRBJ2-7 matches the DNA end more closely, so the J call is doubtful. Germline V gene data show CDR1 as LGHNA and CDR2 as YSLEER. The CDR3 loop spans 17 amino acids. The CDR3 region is CASSQDGRLGGMYEQYF. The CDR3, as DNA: TGCGCCAGCAGCCAAGATGGTCGGTTAGGAGGGATGTACGAGCAGTACTTC.

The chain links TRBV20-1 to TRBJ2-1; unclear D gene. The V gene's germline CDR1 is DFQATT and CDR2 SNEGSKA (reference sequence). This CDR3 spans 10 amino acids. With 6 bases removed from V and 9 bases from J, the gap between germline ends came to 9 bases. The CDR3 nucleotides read TGCAGTGCCGATCAACGTGAGCAGTTCTTC. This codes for CSADQREQFF.

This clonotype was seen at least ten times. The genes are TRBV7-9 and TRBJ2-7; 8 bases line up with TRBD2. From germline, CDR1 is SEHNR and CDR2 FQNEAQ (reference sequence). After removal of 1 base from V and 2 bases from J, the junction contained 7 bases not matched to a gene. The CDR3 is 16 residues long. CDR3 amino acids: CASSLEGGRTPYEQYF. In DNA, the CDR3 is TGTGCCAGCAGCTTAGAGGGCGGGAGGACCCCCTACGAGCAGTACTTC.

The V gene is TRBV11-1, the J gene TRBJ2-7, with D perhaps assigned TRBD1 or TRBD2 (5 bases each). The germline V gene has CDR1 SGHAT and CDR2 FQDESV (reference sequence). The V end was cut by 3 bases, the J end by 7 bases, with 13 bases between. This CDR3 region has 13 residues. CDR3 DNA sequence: TGTGCCAGCAGCTTTATCCGGGGCGATGAGCAGTACTTC. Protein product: CASSFIRGDEQYF.